This T cell receptor beta chain came from a study of T cells in narcolepsy. Study as a whole: Enrolled donors included narcolepsy type 1 or type 2 patients and healthy controls.

Turning to this clone: Antigen: not known. The sample carries other DNA sequences with the same CDR3.

General study points: HCRT-specific and TRIB2-specific autoreactive clonotypes appeared among same-patient CSF and blood CD4+ clonotypes. Autoreactive clonotypes reportedly recurred in blood of same and different patients, not controls. No autoreactive T cell clone sequences appeared in some memory CD4+ repertoires.

TCRdb's table, derived via immunoSEQ multiplex PCR, lists solely in-frame clones and lacks some. The sample records tens of thousands of clones, roughly four fifths being singletons. The sequence was obtained from a human donor with narcolepsy. Sequencing was done on a sample of CD45RA- memory CD4+ T cells from PBMCs.

The CDR3 DNA follows: TGTGCCAGCAGGAGGGACAGCTATTCTAACTATGGCTACACCTTC. Residues: CASRRDSYSNYGYTF. The chain employs TRBV6-1 and TRBJ1-2; 7 bases are shared with TRBD1. V gave up 6 bases and J gave up 0 bases; unmatched junction bases: 7. Germline-derived CDR1 and CDR2 are MNHNS and SASEGT. CDR3 length: 15 amino acids.